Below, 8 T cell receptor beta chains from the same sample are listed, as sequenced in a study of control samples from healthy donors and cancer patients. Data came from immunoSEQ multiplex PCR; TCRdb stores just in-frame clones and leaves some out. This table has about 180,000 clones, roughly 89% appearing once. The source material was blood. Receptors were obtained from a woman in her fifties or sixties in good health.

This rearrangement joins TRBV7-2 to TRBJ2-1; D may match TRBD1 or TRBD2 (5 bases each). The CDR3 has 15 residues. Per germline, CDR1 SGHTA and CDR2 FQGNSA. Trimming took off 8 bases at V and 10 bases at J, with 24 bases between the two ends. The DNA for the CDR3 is TGTGCCAGCCGCCCTCCCGGGGCGCCACGGATGGAGCAGTTCTTC. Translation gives CASRPPGAPRMEQFF.

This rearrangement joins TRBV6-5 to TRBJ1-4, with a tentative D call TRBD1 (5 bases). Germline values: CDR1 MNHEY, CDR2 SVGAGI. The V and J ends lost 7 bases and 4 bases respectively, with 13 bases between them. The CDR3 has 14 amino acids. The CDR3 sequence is CASKMTADNEKLFF. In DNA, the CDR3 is TGTGCCAGCAAAATGACAGCCGATAATGAAAAACTGTTTTTT.

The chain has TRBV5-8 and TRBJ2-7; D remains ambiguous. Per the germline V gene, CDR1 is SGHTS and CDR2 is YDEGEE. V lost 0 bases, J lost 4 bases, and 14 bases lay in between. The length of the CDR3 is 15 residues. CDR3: CASSLAGSSHYEQYF. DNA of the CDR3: TGTGCCAGCAGCTTGGCCGGGTCCAGTCATTACGAGCAGTACTTC. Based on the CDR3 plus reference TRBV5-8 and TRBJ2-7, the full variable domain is EAGVTQSPTHLIKTRGQQATLRCSPISGHTSVYWYQQALGLGLQFLLWYDEGEERNRGNFPPRFSGRQFPNYSSELNVNALELEDSALYLCASSLAGSSHYEQYFGPGTRLTVT.

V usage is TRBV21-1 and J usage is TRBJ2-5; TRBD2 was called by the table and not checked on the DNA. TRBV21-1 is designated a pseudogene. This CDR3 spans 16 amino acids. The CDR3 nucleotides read TGTGCCAGCAGCGCCTCTAGCGGGAGTTCGGAGGAGACCCAGTACTTC. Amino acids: CASSASSGSSEETQYF.

The CDR3 sequence: CASSLGADLPGYTF. CDR3 coding DNA: TGTGCCAGCAGCTTAGGGGCAGACCTTCCTGGCTACACCTTC. The V gene is TRBV7-2, the J gene TRBJ1-2; D call uncertain. V gave up 1 base and J gave up 7 bases, with 13 bases separating them. The V gene's germline CDR1 is SGHTA and CDR2 FQGNSA. The CDR3 is 14 amino acids.

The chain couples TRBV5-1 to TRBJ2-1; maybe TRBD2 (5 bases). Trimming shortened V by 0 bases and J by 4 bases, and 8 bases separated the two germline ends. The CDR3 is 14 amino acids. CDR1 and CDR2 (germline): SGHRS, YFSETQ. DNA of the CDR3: TGCGCCAGCAGCTTGGGAGCGGATTACAATGAGCAGTTCTTC. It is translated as CASSLGADYNEQFF.

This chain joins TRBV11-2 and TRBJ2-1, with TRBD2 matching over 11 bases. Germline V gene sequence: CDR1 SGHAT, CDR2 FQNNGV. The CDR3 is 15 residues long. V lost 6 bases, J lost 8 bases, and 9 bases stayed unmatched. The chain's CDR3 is CASRQTSGRWDEQFF. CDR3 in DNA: TGTGCCAGCAGACAAACTAGCGGGAGATGGGATGAGCAGTTCTTC.

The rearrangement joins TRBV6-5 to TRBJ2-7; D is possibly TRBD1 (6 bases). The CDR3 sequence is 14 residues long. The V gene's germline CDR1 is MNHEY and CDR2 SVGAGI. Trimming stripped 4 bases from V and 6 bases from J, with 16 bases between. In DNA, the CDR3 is TGTGCCAGCAGTTCCCAGGGGCCCTTCAGCGAGCAGTACTTC. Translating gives CASSSQGPFSEQYF.